These 27 T cell receptor beta chains came from one sample sequenced in a study of response to subunit inactivated influenza vaccine (dated by TCRdb to 2016 to 2019). The receptor library was made with RT-PCR. The sample was run on an Illumina HiSeq 2500. In TCRdb, the public reads were trimmed at Q25 with fastp and aligned with MiXCR, with productive beta chains retained. Rows are combined by CDR3 protein, so each entry shows the most common genes and DNA. The sample has fewer than 650,000 distinct CDR3 sequences on record, over 10% of them singletons. The ten largest account for under 15% of the sample. Reading the label with the study, this specimen's time point is: approximately 40 days after influenza vaccine administration. The specimen comprised PBMCs from blood, sampled around seven weeks after vaccination. The source is a man in his fifties who received an inactivated influenza vaccine. Donor details come from another sample of the same person, matched by shared clones.

The rearrangement uses TRBV7-9 and TRBJ1-3, with D hard to call. Trimming took 9 bases from V and 3 from J, leaving 12 bases between them. Looked up from germline, CDR1 is SEHNR and CDR2 is FQNEAQ (reference sequence). This CDR3 has 13 amino acids. The DNA of the CDR3 is TGTGCCAGTGCCCAAGATATTGGAAACACCATATATTTT. Translated: CASAQDIGNTIYF.

The chain employs TRBV29-1 and TRBJ1-4; D not certain. CDR1 is SQVTM, CDR2 ANQGSEA, per germline. The CDR3 extends over 12 amino acids. V was shortened by 7 bases and J by 4 bases, with 10 bases between the two germline ends. CDR3 DNA: TGCAGCGGTGGGTACTTTAATGAAAAACTGTTTTTT. Translated, it gives CSGGYFNEKLFF.

The table lists this clonotype with a few counts. V usage is TRBV20-1 and J usage is TRBJ1-5; D perhaps matches TRBD1 (5 bases). Germline CDR1 is DFQATT and CDR2 is SNEGSKA (reference sequence). This CDR3 contains 17 residues. V was pared by 0 bases and J by 5 bases, with 20 bases between. The CDR3 nucleotides are TGCAGTGCTAGAGATTCGGCGACGGCACGGGGCTATCAGCCCCAGCATTTT. This sequence encodes CSARDSATARGYQPQHF.

This clonotype was observed a few times. The V and J genes are TRBV12-3 or TRBV12-4 and TRBJ2-7; D perhaps matches TRBD2 (6 bases). The CDR3 contains 13 residues. Between the trimmed V and J ends, which lost 5 bases and 6 bases, there was a span of 14 bases. The CDR3: CASSRTREREQYF. CDR3 nucleotide sequence: TGTGCCAGCAGTCGGACTCGGGAGCGCGAGCAGTACTTC.

In its sample, this clonotype was seen a few times. This CDR3 reads CASSLYEAGGGVNEQFF. The CDR3 nucleotides read TGTGCCAGCAGCTTATATGAGGCGGGAGGGGGGGTAAATGAGCAGTTCTTC. This rearrangement joins TRBV7-3 to TRBJ2-1; 9 bases are shared with TRBD2. Germline assignment: CDR1 SGHTA and CDR2 FQGTGA. With 2 bases clipped from V and 7 bases from J, the junction kept 12 bases outside the gene matches. This CDR3 spans 17 amino acids.

The sample holds many counts of this clonotype. The chain links TRBV29-1 to TRBJ1-2; the D is unclear. V lost 0 bases and J lost 2, with 7 bases in between. In germline, CDR1 is SQVTM, CDR2 ANQGSEA. There are 13 residues in the CDR3. CDR3 sequence (DNA): TGCAGCGTTGAAGAGAACAAGAACTATGGCTACACCTTC. Translated: CSVEENKNYGYTF. Looking up the rest from reference TRBV29-1 and TRBJ1-2 gives the full variable domain: SAVISQKPSRDICQRGTSLTIQCQVDSQVTMMFWYRQQPGQSLTLIATANQGSEATYESGFVIDKFPISRPNLTFSTLTVSNMSPEDSSIYLCSVEENKNYGYTFGSGTRLTVV.

DNA for the CDR3: TGTGCCAGCAGCGTATTGCAAAACACCGGGGAGCTGTTTTTT. As protein: CASSVLQNTGELFF. The chain has TRBV9 and TRBJ2-2; the D is unclear. The germline CDR1 and CDR2 sequences are SGDLS and YYNGEE. The V and J ends lost 1 base and 2 bases respectively, with 6 bases between them. There are 14 residues in the CDR3.

This clonotype occurred many times. V and J are TRBV12-3 or TRBV12-4 and TRBJ2-5; no clear D gene. The CDR3 has 11 amino acids. V was pared by 4 bases and J by 4 bases, with 4 bases between. The CDR3 DNA reads TGTGCCAGCAGTTACGCAGAGACCCAGTACTTC. Amino acid sequence: CASSYAETQYF.

A few counts support this clonotype. This sequence joins TRBV7-2 and TRBJ2-3, with 9 nucleotides matching TRBD2. This CDR3 contains 16 residues. Germline-derived CDR1 and CDR2 are SGHTA and FQGNSA. After removal of 2 bases from V and 3 bases from J, the junction contained 6 bases not matched to a gene. The CDR3 DNA reads TGTGCCAGCAGCTTATTAGCGGGAGTTGCGACAGATACGCAGTATTTT. It specifies CASSLLAGVATDTQYF.

This clonotype was recorded a few times. The chain combines TRBV7-8 with TRBJ2-5; 13 positions match TRBD2. There are 19 residues in the CDR3. Looked up from germline, CDR1 is SGHVS and CDR2 is FQNEAQ. V lost 5 bases to trimming and J lost 2 bases; unmatched junction nucleotides: 14. The CDR3 protein is CASSKPGTSGVWGQETQYF. Written as DNA, the CDR3 is TGTGCCAGCAGCAAGCCCGGGACTAGCGGGGTTTGGGGACAAGAGACCCAGTACTTC.

Only a few counts were recorded for this clonotype. The chain links TRBV12-3 or TRBV12-4 to TRBJ1-2, with a possible D match to TRBD1 (5 bases). This CDR3 contains 16 residues. V lost 5 bases to trimming and J lost 0 bases, with 16 bases between them. The CDR3 DNA is TGTGCCAGCAGTCCTAGGGGAGCGCAGGCTAACTATGGCTACACCTTC. Translated: CASSPRGAQANYGYTF.

In its sample, this clonotype was seen many times. No DNA is shown, since the ends of the CDR3 on it are uncertain; the CDR3 is the one TCRdb lists. V and J are TRBV7-2 and TRBJ2-7; the table's D call, TRBD1, was not checked against the DNA. Germline CDR1 and CDR2: SGHTA and FQGNSA. The CDR3 length equals 12 residues, ends included. The CDR3 is CASSFGQGSTYF.

This clonotype has a count of ten or more. The chain links TRBV6-1 to TRBJ2-1, with 9 bases identical to TRBD2. V dropped 4 bases and J dropped 9; count of bases not matched to a gene: 1. The CDR3 length is 12 residues. Germline lookup yields CDR1 MNHNS and CDR2 SASEGT. CDR3 protein: CASSVAGAEQFF. In nucleotides, the CDR3 is TGTGCCAGCAGTGTAGCGGGAGCTGAGCAGTTCTTC.

The J gene is TRBJ2-1, the V gene TRBV3-1; 10 positions match TRBD2. J lost 7 bases, V lost 3 bases, and 9 bases had no gene match. The CDR3 has 16 amino acids. In germline, CDR1 is LGHDT, CDR2 YNNKEL (reference sequence). The CDR3 protein is CASSHSSSGSRNEQFF. CDR3 bases: TGTGCCAGCAGCCACAGTTCTAGCGGGAGTAGAAATGAGCAGTTCTTC.

In its sample, this clonotype was seen a few times. The V call is TRBV6-1, the J call TRBJ2-1; no reliable D call. There are 14 residues in the CDR3. The V end lost 6 bases, the J end lost 6 bases, and 15 bases lay between the germline ends. CDR1 and CDR2 from the germline V gene are MNHNS and SASEGT. The DNA of the CDR3 is TGTGCCAGCAGCCCCAATTATGCCCGCAATGAGCAGTTCTTC. It yields the protein CASSPNYARNEQFF.

The rearrangement uses TRBV7-6 and TRBJ2-5, with 8 bases that match TRBD2. The V and J ends lost 2 bases and 0 bases, in that order; junction bases with no gene match: 5. The CDR3 contains 16 residues. CDR1 is SGHVS, CDR2 FNYEAQ, per germline. Here the CDR3 reads CASSLQQRGYQETQYF. The CDR3 coding sequence is TGTGCCAGCAGCTTACAGCAGCGGGGGTACCAAGAGACCCAGTACTTC. Using reference TRBV7-6 and TRBJ2-5 for the parts outside the CDR3, the full variable domain is GAGVSQSPRYKVTKRGQDVALRCDPISGHVSLYWYRQALGQGPEFLTYFNYEAQQDKSGLPNDRFSAERPEGSISTLTIQRTEQRDSAMYRCASSLQQRGYQETQYFGPGTRLLVL.

This clonotype was counted a few times. This chain connects TRBV5-5 to TRBJ2-3; no clear D gene. This CDR3 has 14 residues. Trimming took off 0 bases at V and 9 bases at J, with 14 bases between the two ends. Germline V gene sequence: CDR1 SGHKS, CDR2 YYEKEE (reference sequence). CDR3 sequence reads: CASSLAGTQITQYF. DNA for the CDR3: TGTGCCAGCAGCTTGGCGGGCACCCAGATAACGCAGTATTTT.

This clonotype was seen only a few times. The chain uses TRBV7-9 and TRBJ1-4; 11 positions agree with TRBD1. Losses at the gene ends were 6 bases for V and 7 bases for J; bases not matched to a gene: 7. CDR3 length equals 15 residues. CDR1 SEHNR and CDR2 FQNEAQ come from the germline V gene (reference sequence). In DNA form, the CDR3 reads TGTGCCAGCAGACGGACAGGGGGCGTAGGTGAAAAACTGTTTTTT. As protein: CASRRTGGVGEKLFF.

This clonotype was seen a few times. V usage is TRBV20-1 and J usage is TRBJ2-7; 16 nucleotides line up with TRBD2. The V gene end was trimmed by 6 bases and the J gene end by 7 bases; junction bases not matched to a gene: 3. Germline CDR1 DFQATT, CDR2 SNEGSKA (reference sequence). The CDR3 is made up of 13 amino acids. The CDR3 DNA is TGCAGTGCACCGGGACTAGCGGGAGGGGAGCAGTACTTC. Protein product: CSAPGLAGGEQYF.

The rearrangement uses TRBV3-1 and TRBJ2-5; D unresolved. Germline V gene lookup returns CDR1 LGHDT and CDR2 YNNKEL (reference sequence). The germline V and J ends were trimmed by 5 bases and 10 bases, with 11 bases remaining between them. The CDR3 loop spans 11 amino acids. CDR3 sequence reads: CASSTILLQYF. Here the CDR3 DNA reads TGTGCCAGCAGCACCATTTTACTCCAGTACTTC.

This clonotype was seen at least ten times. V gene TRBV29-1 combines with J gene TRBJ2-1; 8 bases fit TRBD2. V was clipped by 4 bases and J by 3 bases; unmatched bases: 14. This CDR3 spans 17 amino acids. CDR1 SQVTM and CDR2 ANQGSEA come from the germline V gene. CDR3 coding DNA: TGCAGCGTTGTGGTTGTGGCTAGCGGGTTCTACTACAATGAGCAGTTCTTC. Translation gives CSVVVVASGFYYNEQFF.

This clonotype was counted between two and nine times. CDR3 residues: CASSSEGIRAYPGGNTIYF. For the CDR3, the DNA is TGCGCCAGCAGCTCGGAGGGGATTAGGGCCTACCCCGGAGGAAACACCATATATTTT. This sequence joins TRBV5-1 and TRBJ1-3; maybe TRBD1 (5 bases). Germline V CDR1 and CDR2: SGHRS, YFSETQ. This CDR3 comprises 19 residues. The ends were cut back, 3 bases at V and 4 bases at J, with 26 bases in the middle.

This chain uses TRBV25-1 with TRBJ1-1, with a tentative D call TRBD1 (5 bases). Germline-derived CDR1 and CDR2 are MGHDK and SYGVNS. The V end was cut by 3 bases, the J end by 3 bases, with 14 bases between. This CDR3 is built from 15 residues. Here the CDR3 reads CASSDPRSGDTEAFF. The DNA for the CDR3 is TGTGCCAGCAGTGACCCCCGGTCGGGGGACACTGAAGCTTTCTTT.

This clonotype turned up a few times. This chain joins TRBV6-5 and TRBJ1-5, with a possible D match to TRBD1 (5 bases). The CDR3 is 15 amino acids. With 0 bases removed from V and 2 bases from J, the gap between germline ends came to 8 bases. Germline CDR1 and CDR2: MNHEY and SVGAGI. The CDR3 protein is CASSYSWGGNQPQHF. The CDR3 nucleotides are TGTGCCAGCAGTTACTCGTGGGGCGGCAATCAGCCCCAGCATTTT.

This clonotype was counted only a few times. The CDR3 loop is CSARVDRRWNTEAFF. The DNA of the CDR3 is TGCAGTGCTAGAGTGGACAGGCGATGGAACACTGAAGCTTTCTTT. The rearrangement joins TRBV20-1 to TRBJ1-1; 7 bases match TRBD1. This CDR3 region has 15 residues. The germline CDR1 and CDR2 sequences are DFQATT and SNEGSKA (reference sequence). J gave up 1 base and V 1 base, and 6 bases lay outside the gene matches.

This chain joins TRBV6-5 and TRBJ1-2; no clear D. V shed 4 bases and J shed 6 bases, with 18 bases lying between them. Germline V gene lookup returns CDR1 MNHEY and CDR2 SVGAGI. The CDR3 covers 15 residues. CDR3 in amino acids: CASSLESIGIHGYTF. In DNA form, the CDR3 reads TGTGCCAGCAGTTTGGAGTCAATAGGGATCCATGGCTACACCTTC.

This clonotype was seen only a few times. The chain employs TRBV29-1 and TRBJ2-3; tentatively, D is TRBD2 (5 bases). Germline-derived CDR1 and CDR2 are SQVTM and ANQGSEA. This CDR3 comprises 15 residues. The V end lost 4 bases, the J end lost 6 bases, and 20 bases lay between the germline ends. CDR3 sequence reads: CSVARVWSPGDTQYF. CDR3 coding DNA: TGCAGCGTTGCCCGGGTGTGGAGCCCGGGGGATACGCAGTATTTT.